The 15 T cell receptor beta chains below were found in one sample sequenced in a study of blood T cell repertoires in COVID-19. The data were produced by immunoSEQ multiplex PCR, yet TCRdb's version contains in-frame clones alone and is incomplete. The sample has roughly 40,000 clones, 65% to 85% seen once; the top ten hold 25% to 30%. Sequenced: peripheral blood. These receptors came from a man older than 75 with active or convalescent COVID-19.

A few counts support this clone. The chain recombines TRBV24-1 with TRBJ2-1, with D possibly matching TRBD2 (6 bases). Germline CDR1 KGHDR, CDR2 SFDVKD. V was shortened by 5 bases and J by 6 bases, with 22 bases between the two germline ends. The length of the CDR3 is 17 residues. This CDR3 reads CATSGGLADPLGNEQFF. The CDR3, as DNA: TGTGCCACCAGTGGTGGTTTAGCGGATCCATTGGGCAATGAGCAGTTCTTC.

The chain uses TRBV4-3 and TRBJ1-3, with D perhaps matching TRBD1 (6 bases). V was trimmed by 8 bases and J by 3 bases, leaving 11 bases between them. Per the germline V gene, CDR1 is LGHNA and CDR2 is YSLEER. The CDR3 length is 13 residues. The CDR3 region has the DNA TGCGCCAGCGGTACAGGGAGTGGAAACACCATATATTTT. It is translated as CASGTGSGNTIYF.

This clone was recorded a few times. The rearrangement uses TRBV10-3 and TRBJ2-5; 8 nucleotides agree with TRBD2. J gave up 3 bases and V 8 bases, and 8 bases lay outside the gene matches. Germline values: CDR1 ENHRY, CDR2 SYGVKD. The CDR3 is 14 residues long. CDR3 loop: CAIHSGSSEETQYF. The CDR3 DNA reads TGTGCCATCCACAGCGGGAGTTCGGAAGAGACCCAGTACTTC.

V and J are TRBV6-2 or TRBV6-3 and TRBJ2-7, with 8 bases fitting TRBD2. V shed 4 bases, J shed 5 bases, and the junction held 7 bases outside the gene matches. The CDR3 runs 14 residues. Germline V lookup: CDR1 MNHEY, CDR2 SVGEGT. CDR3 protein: CASSSGTSIHEQYF. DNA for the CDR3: TGTGCCAGCAGTTCAGGGACTAGTATCCACGAGCAGTACTTC.

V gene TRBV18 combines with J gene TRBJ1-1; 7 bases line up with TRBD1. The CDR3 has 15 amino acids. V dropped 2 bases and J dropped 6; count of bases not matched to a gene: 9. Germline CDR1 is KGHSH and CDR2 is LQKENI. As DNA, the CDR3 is TGTGCCAGCTCACCAAATCGACAGGGAAGCGCTGAAGCTTTCTTT. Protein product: CASSPNRQGSAEAFF.

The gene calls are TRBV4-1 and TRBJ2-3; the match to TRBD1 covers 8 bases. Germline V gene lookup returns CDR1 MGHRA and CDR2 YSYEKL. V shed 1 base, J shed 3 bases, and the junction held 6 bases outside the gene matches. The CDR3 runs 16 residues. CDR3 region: CASSQAKGQGTDTQYF. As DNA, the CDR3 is TGCGCCAGCAGCCAAGCGAAAGGACAGGGTACAGATACGCAGTATTTT.

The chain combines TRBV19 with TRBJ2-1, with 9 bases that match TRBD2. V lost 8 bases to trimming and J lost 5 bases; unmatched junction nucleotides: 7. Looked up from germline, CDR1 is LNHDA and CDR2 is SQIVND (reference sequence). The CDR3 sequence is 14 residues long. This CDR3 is CASRTSADNNEQFF. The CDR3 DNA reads TGTGCCAGTCGGACTAGCGCCGACAACAATGAGCAGTTCTTC.

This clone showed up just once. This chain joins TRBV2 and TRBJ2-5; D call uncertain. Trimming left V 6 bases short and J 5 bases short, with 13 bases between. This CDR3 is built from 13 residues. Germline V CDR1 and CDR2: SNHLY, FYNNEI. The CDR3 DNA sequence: TGTGCCAGCAGAACCTTGGTCGGGGAGACCCAGTACTTC. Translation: CASRTLVGETQYF.

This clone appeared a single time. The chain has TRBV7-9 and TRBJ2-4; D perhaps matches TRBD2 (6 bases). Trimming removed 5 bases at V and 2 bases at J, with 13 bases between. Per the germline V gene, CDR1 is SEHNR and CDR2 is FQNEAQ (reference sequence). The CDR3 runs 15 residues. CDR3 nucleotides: TGTGCCAGCAGCCAAGGAGGGATTACCAAAAACATTCAGTACTTC. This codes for CASSQGGITKNIQYF.

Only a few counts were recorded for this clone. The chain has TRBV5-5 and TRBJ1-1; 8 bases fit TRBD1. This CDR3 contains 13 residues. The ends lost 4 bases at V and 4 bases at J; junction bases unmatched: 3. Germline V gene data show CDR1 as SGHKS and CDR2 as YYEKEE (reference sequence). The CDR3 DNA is TGTGCCAGCAGCCTTGGGACAGGCACTGAAGCTTTCTTT. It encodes CASSLGTGTEAFF.

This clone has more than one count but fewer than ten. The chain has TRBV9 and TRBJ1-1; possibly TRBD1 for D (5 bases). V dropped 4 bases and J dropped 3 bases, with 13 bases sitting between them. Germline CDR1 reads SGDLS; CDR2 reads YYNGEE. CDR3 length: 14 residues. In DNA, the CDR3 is TGTGCCAGCAGCCTAACTCGACAGCACACTGAAGCTTTCTTT. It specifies CASSLTRQHTEAFF.

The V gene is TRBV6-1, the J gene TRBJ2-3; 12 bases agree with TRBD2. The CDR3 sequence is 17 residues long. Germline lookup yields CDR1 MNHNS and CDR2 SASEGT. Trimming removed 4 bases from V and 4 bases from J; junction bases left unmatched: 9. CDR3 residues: CASSGPSGGAISDTQYF. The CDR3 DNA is TGTGCCAGCAGTGGACCTAGCGGGGGGGCCATTTCAGATACGCAGTATTTT.

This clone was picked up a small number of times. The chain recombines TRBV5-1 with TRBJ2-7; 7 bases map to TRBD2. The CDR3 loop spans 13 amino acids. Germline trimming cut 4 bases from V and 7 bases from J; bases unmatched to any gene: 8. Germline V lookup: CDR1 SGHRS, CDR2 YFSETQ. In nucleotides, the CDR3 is TGCGCCAGCAGCCGAGAGCTAGCGGATGAGCAGTACTTC. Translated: CASSRELADEQYF.

The CDR3 region is CASHEGFTQPQHF. Written as DNA, the CDR3 is TGTGCCAGTCACGAGGGTTTCACTCAGCCCCAGCATTTT. The chain recombines TRBV19 with TRBJ1-5; no clear D gene. CDR1 and CDR2 from the germline V gene are LNHDA and SQIVND (reference sequence). This CDR3 comprises 13 residues. With 8 bases removed from V and 6 bases from J, the gap between germline ends came to 14 bases.

The CDR3 protein is CAWSVDRGNGYTF. CDR3 coding DNA: TGTGCCTGGAGTGTAGACAGGGGGAATGGCTACACCTTC. The chain joins TRBV30 to TRBJ1-2, with TRBD1 identical over 9 bases. The CDR3 consists of 13 residues. V gave up 0 bases and J gave up 6 bases; unmatched junction bases: 2. Germline CDR1 is GTSNPN and CDR2 is SVGIG (reference sequence).